This section outlines one T cell receptor beta chain sequence together with its context. The target antigen is unknown. These data are taken from a study of beta chain features in type 1 diabetes. Broader study findings: The naive, central memory and Treg TCRB repertoires of patients appeared to be more similar to one another than those of healthy donors. Cells expressing TCR highly could be over-represented by cDNA sequencing. Moderate but significant shortening of TCRB CDR3s was recorded in all four CD4+ subsets from Type 1 diabetes patients.

The single heparinised draw taken from each donor contained 90 to 150 mL of blood on average. Looked up from germline, CDR1 is SGHRS and CDR2 is YFSETQ. The CDR3 runs 15 residues. The ends were cut back, 6 bases at V and 5 bases at J, with 17 bases in the middle. Reverse transcribing all isolated RNA meant expressed TCRB transcripts were sequenced. Assay: immunoSEQ multiplex PCR; the TCRdb copy retains only in-frame clones and omits some. The sample yields 300,000 or so clones, roughly 14% seen once. Input material: naive CD4+ T cells from blood. The chain is built from TRBV5-1 and TRBJ2-2, with D tentatively TRBD2 (6 bases). The TCR sequence derives from a woman under 30 with type 1 diabetes. In DNA form, the CDR3 reads TGCGCCAGCACAGACGGGAGTTTGAGGACCGGGGAGCTGTTTTTT. Its translation is CASTDGSLRTGELFF.